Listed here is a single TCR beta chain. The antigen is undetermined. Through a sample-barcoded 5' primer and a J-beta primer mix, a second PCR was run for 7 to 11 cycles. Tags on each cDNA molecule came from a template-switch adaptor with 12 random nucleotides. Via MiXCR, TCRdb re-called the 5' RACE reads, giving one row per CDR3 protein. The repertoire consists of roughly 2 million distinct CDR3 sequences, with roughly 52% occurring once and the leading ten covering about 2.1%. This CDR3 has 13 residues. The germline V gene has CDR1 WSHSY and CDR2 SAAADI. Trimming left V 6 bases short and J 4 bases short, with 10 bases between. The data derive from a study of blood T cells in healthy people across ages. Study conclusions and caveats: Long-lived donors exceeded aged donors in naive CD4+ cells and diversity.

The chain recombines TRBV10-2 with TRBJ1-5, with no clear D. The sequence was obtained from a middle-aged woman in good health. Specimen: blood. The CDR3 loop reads CASREGDNQPQHF. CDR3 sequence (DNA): TGCGCCAGCAGAGAGGGTGATAATCAGCCCCAGCATTTT.